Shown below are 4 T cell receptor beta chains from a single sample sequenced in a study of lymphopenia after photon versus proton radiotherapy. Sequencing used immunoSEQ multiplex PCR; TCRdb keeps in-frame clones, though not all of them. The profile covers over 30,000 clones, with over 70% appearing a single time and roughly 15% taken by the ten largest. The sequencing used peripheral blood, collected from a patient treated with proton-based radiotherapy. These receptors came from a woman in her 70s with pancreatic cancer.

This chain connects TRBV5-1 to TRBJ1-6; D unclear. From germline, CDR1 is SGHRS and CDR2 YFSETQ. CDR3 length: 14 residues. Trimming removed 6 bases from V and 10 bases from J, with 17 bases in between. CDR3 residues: CASNREGRESPLHF. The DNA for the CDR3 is TGCGCCAGCAATAGGGAGGGAAGGGAATCACCCCTCCACTTT.

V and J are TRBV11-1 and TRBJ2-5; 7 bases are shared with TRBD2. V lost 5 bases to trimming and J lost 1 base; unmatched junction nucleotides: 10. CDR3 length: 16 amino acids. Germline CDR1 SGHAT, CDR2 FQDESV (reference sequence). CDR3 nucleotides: TGTGCCAGCAGCAACGCCGGGACTACCCTCCAAGAGACCCAGTACTTC. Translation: CASSNAGTTLQETQYF.

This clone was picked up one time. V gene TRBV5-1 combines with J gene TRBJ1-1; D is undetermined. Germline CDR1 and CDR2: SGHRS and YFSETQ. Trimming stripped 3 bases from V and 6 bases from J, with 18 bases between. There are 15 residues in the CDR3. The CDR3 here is CASSSTPEIRAEAFF. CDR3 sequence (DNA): TGCGCCAGCAGCTCGACCCCGGAAATTCGAGCTGAAGCTTTCTTT.

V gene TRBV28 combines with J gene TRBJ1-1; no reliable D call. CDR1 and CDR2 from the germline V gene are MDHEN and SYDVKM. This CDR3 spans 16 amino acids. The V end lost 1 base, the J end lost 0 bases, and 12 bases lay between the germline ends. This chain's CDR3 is CASSLSDLIMNTEAFF. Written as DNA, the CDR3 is TGTGCCAGCAGTTTATCAGATCTGATTATGAACACTGAAGCTTTCTTT.